The rows below give T cell receptor beta chains drawn from one sample of a study of T cells after yellow fever vaccination. TCRdb used MiXCR to reprocess the 5' RACE reads, holding one entry per CDR3 protein. The sample lists over 300,000 distinct CDR3 sequences; around 7.3% were seen once. The source was PBMCs, collected roughly seven weeks after the first yellow fever vaccination. The source of these receptors is a man younger than 30 who received the YFV17D yellow fever vaccine. Each CDR3 is given with its conserved first and last residue. A D gene is named only where the DNA matches it firmly. Where a row states a size, it is once, few, many or the class of an expanded clone; other rows omit it.

>TRBJ2-6|TRBV28|many|.
CGSFGSGANVLTF
TGTGGCAGTTTCGGGTCTGGGGCCAACGTCCTGACTTTC
>TRBJ1-1|TRBV13|few|.
CASSGRDFKAFF
TGTGCCAGCAGCGGCCGGGACTTTAAAGCTTTCTTT
>TRBJ2-7|TRBV9|few|.
CASSVSVDLHYEQYF
TGTGCCAGCAGCGTCTCAGTGGACTTACACTACGAGCAGTACTTC
>TRBJ2-2|TRBV29-1|many|.
CSVEVYGESNTGELFF
TGCAGCGTTGAAGTCTACGGGGAATCGAACACCGGGGAGCTGTTTTTT
>TRBJ1-2|TRBV7-6|.|TRBD1
CASSFPRGEQGDYGYTF
TGTGCCAGCAGCTTCCCCCGAGGGGAGCAGGGGGACTATGGCTACACCTTC
>TRBJ2-7|TRBV7-6|few|TRBD1
CASSLGTGTGGYEQYF
TGTGCCAGCAGCTTAGGGACCGGGACAGGGGGATACGAGCAGTACTTC
>TRBJ1-5|TRBV5-1|.|TRBD1
CASSPTGSINQPQHF
TGCGCCAGCAGCCCGACAGGGTCAATCAATCAGCCCCAGCATTTT
>TRBJ1-1|TRBV28|few|.
CASSSSGKGTEAFF
TGTGCCAGCAGTTCCTCAGGGAAGGGGACTGAAGCTTTCTTT
>TRBJ1-1|TRBV9|few|.
CASSVMGNTEAFF
TGTGCCAGCAGCGTCATGGGAAACACTGAAGCTTTCTTT
>TRBJ2-2|TRBV29-1|.|.
CSVEGRKTNRRNTGELFF
TGCAGCGTTGAGGGACGGAAAACCAACAGACGGAACACCGGGGAGCTGTTTTTT
>TRBJ2-2|TRBV28|few|.
CASSLTGLGELFF
TGTGCCAGCAGTTTAACCGGACTCGGGGAGCTGTTTTTT
>TRBJ2-3|TRBV10-3|many|TRBD2
CAISESPAGEYTQYF
TGTGCCATCAGTGAGTCGCCAGCGGGGGAGTATACGCAGTATTTT
>TRBJ2-3|TRBV6-1|few|TRBD2
CASLLAGSTDTQYF
TGTGCCAGCCTGCTAGCGGGGAGCACAGATACGCAGTATTTT
>TRBJ1-1|TRBV7-9|many|TRBD1
CASSLGQGIQAFF
TGTGCCAGCAGCTTAGGACAGGGCATCCAAGCTTTCTTT
>TRBJ1-3|TRBV10-2|.|.
CASSLLNSGNTIYF
TGCGCCAGCAGCCTGCTGAACTCTGGAAACACCATATATTTT
>TRBJ1-6|TRBV4-1|few|.
CASSQNPRGANSPLHF
TGCGCCAGCAGCCAAAATCCCCGTGGGGCTAATTCACCCCTCCACTTT
>TRBJ2-3|TRBV3-1|.|TRBD2
CASSLPTSGKTDTQYF
TGTGCCAGCAGCCTACCCACTAGCGGGAAAACAGATACGCAGTATTTT
>TRBJ2-2|TRBV5-1|once|.
CASSRYRADPDAGELFF
TGCGCCAGCAGCCGTTACAGGGCTGACCCCGACGCCGGGGAGCTGTTTTTT
>TRBJ2-7|TRBV12-3/TRBV12-4|many|.
CASSLQGRGYEQYF
TGTGCCAGCAGTCTACAGGGAAGGGGCTACGAGCAGTACTTC
>TRBJ1-1|TRBV7-6|.|.
CASSQRSSLNTEAFF
TGTGCCAGCAGTCAACGATCCTCCTTGAACACTGAAGCTTTCTTT
>TRBJ1-5|TRBV6-2/TRBV6-3|.|.
CASSYSTYREVRPQHF
TGTGCCAGCAGTTACTCGACGTATCGGGAGGTTCGGCCCCAGCATTTT
>TRBJ2-1|TRBV6-2/TRBV6-3|many|.
CASKGDEQFF
TGTGCCAGCAAAGGGGATGAGCAGTTCTTC
>TRBJ2-3|TRBV5-4|few|.
CASSLGAERTDTQYF
TGTGCCAGCAGCTTGGGGGCGGAGCGGACAGATACGCAGTATTTT
>TRBJ2-3|TRBV20-1|few|TRBD2
CSARGATSGGAYTQYF
TGCAGTGCTAGGGGCGCTACTAGCGGGGGGGCGTATACGCAGTATTTT
>TRBJ1-5|TRBV7-2|.|.
CASRTERPQHF
TGTGCCAGCAGAACCGAAAGGCCCCAGCATTTT
>TRBJ2-7|TRBV20-1|.|.
CSAETDFNGHYEQYF
TGCAGTGCCGAGACAGATTTCAACGGCCACTACGAGCAGTACTTC
>TRBJ2-2|TRBV5-1|many|TRBD2
CASSLTAGNSFTGELFF
TGCGCCAGCAGCTTGACAGCGGGGAATTCCTTCACCGGGGAGCTGTTTTTT
>TRBJ1-1|TRBV12-3/TRBV12-4|.|.
CASSTRDTPNTEAFF
TGTGCCAGCAGTACCCGGGACACGCCGAACACTGAAGCTTTCTTT
>TRBJ2-1|TRBV12-3/TRBV12-4|few|.
CASTQGSRNYNEQFF
TGTGCCAGCACCCAAGGGTCCCGAAATTACAATGAGCAGTTCTTC
>TRBJ2-4|TRBV5-6|many|.
CASSLWGNIQYF
TGTGCCAGCAGCTTGTGGGGAAACATTCAGTACTTC
>TRBJ2-7|TRBV5-6|many|.
CASSLGTPSYEQYF
TGTGCCAGCAGCTTGGGGACACCATCCTACGAGCAGTACTTC
>TRBJ2-2|TRBV12-3/TRBV12-4|many|TRBD2
CASSSGLQYTGELFF
TGTGCCAGCAGTTCGGGACTACAGTACACCGGGGAGCTGTTTTTT
>TRBJ2-5|TRBV6-5|many|TRBD2
CASSLTGTAGEWTQYF
TGTGCCAGCAGCCTAACCGGGACGGCGGGGGAGTGGACCCAGTACTTC
>TRBJ1-2|TRBV4-3|.|.
CASSQDLLGGDGYTF
TGCGCCAGCAGCCAAGACCTACTAGGAGGGGATGGCTACACCTTC
>TRBJ1-4|TRBV7-2|few|.
CASSLVAGDEKLFF
TGTGCCAGCAGCTTAGTGGCAGGGGATGAAAAACTGTTTTTT
>TRBJ2-2|TRBV25-1|many|.
CASSTDRVTANTGELFF
TGTGCCAGCAGTACTGACAGAGTAACCGCGAACACCGGGGAGCTGTTTTTT
>TRBJ2-3|TRBV12-3/TRBV12-4|many|TRBD1
CASSPGGETDTQYF
TGTGCCAGCAGCCCAGGGGGCGAGACAGATACGCAGTATTTT
>TRBJ2-2|TRBV2|.|.
CASATENTGELFF
TGTGCCAGCGCGACAGAAAACACCGGGGAGCTGTTTTTT
>TRBJ2-1|TRBV2|.|TRBD2
CTSSALPGRGSSYNEQFF
TGTACCAGCAGTGCGCTTCCTGGGCGGGGGAGCTCCTACAATGAGCAGTTCTTC
>TRBJ1-4|TRBV5-1|few|.
CASSLAAALGAEKLFF
TGCGCCAGCAGCTTGGCGGCAGCCCTGGGGGCGGAAAAACTGTTTTTT
>TRBJ2-7|TRBV7-2|few|.
CASSLGGVSSYEQYF
TGTGCCAGCAGCTTAGGGGGGGTAAGCTCCTACGAGCAGTACTTC
>TRBJ2-2|TRBV5-4|few|TRBD1
CASSLVPGQGNGELFF
TGTGCCAGCAGCTTGGTCCCGGGACAGGGGAACGGGGAGCTGTTTTTT
>TRBJ1-5|TRBV25-1|.|TRBD1
CASSRGQYSNQPQHF
TGTGCCAGCAGCAGGGGACAGTATAGCAATCAGCCCCAGCATTTT
>TRBJ1-1|TRBV5-6|.|.
CASSLGQGLHTEAFF
TGTGCCAGCAGCTTGGGGCAGGGATTGCACACTGAAGCTTTCTTT
>TRBJ1-1|TRBV6-2/TRBV6-3|.|.
CASRDYTEAFF
TGTGCCAGCAGGGACTACACTGAAGCTTTCTTT
>TRBJ2-7|TRBV7-3|.|TRBD2
CASSLTAAGSSYEQYF
TGTGCCAGCAGCTTAACCGCAGCGGGGAGCTCCTACGAGCAGTACTTC